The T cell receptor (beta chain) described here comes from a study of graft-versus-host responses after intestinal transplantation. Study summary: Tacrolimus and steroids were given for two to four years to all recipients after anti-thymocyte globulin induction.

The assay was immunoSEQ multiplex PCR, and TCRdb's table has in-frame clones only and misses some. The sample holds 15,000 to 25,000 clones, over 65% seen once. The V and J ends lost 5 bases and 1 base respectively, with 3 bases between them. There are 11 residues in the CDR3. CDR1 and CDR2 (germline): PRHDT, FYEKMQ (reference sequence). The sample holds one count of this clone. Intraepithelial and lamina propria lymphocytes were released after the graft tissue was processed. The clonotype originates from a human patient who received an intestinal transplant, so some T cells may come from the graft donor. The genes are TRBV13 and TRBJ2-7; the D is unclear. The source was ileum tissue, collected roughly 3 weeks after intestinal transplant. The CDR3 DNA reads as TGTGCCAGCAGCCTGTCCTACGAGCAGTACTTC. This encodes CASSLSYEQYF.